The entry below gives a single T cell receptor (beta chain) sequence along with its context. Its antigen is still unknown. The sample originates from a study of T cell responses to AZD1222 COVID-19 vaccine. In the study overall: Recipients boosted at about 4 weeks or about 12 weeks are pooled. Study conclusions and caveats: It should be noted that donors were predominantly white British and more often female, and clonal diversity was possibly underestimated.

V was shortened by 1 base and J by 12 bases, with 18 bases between the two germline ends. The CDR3 loop spans 14 amino acids. Germline CDR1 LGHDT, CDR2 YNNKEL (reference sequence). The method was immunoSEQ multiplex PCR; TCRdb's version includes in-frame clones alone and lacks a portion of them. Among some 90,000 clones listed, approximately 90% were seen once. This specimen was peripheral blood, taken on day 0 of AZD1222 vaccination. The receptor comes from an adult in good health. The V call is TRBV3-1 (or the pseudogene TRBV3-2), the J call TRBJ1-1; tentative D call: TRBD1 (6 bases). The DNA of the CDR3 is TGTGCCAGCAGCCAAGGTGGTGCACAGGGAACGACTTTCTTT. It yields the protein CASSQGGAQGTTFF.